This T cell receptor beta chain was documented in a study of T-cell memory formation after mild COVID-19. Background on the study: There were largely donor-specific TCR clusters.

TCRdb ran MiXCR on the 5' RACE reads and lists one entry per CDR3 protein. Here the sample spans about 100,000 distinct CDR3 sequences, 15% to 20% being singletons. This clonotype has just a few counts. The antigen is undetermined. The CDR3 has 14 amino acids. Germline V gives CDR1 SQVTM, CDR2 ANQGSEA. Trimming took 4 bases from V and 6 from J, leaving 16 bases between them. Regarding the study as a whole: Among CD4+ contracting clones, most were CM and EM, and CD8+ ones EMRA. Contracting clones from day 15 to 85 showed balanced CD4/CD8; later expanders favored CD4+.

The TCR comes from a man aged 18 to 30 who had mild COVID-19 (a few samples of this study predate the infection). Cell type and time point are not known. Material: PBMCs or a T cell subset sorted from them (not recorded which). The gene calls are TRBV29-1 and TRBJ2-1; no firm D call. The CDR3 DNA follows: TGCAGCGTTGGTCGCCTAGAGAGTTTCAATGAGCAGTTCTTC. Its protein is CSVGRLESFNEQFF.